This TCR beta chain appears in the sequencing data of a study of CD8+ T cells in alopecia areata. About the study: Those treated were given oral tofacitinib at 5 to 10 mg twice daily.

Investigators isolated RNA and reverse transcribed it into cDNA to act as the sequencing template. This table comes from immunoSEQ multiplex PCR, and its TCRdb copy is limited to in-frame clones, with some not included. The sample has about 190,000 clones; approximately 59% are singletons. The germline V gene has CDR1 SQVTM and CDR2 ANQGSEA. V was pared by 7 bases and J by 6 bases, with 6 bases of the junction left unmatched. The CDR3 runs to 13 residues. The gene calls are TRBV29-1 and TRBJ2-3, with 11 nucleotides matching TRBD2. This receptor was obtained from a human donor with alopecia areata. The source was CD4+ T cells sorted from blood, collected at week 0. In DNA form, the CDR3 reads TGCAGCGCCTCTAGCGGGGGGTCGGATACGCAGTATTTT. It specifies CSASSGGSDTQYF.